The 28 T cell receptor beta chains below come from one sample, sequenced in a study of response to subunit inactivated influenza vaccine. TCRdb re-called the RT-PCR reads through MiXCR, storing one row per CDR3 protein. This table has around 530,000 distinct CDR3 sequences, about 15% appearing once. This specimen consisted of CD4+ T cells sorted from PBMCs, obtained roughly 24 months after vaccination. The receptors here all came from a man between 45 and 75 years old who received an inactivated influenza vaccine.

This rearrangement joins TRBV12-3 or TRBV12-4 to TRBJ1-5, with D uncertain. V lost 6 bases and J lost 4, with 10 bases in between. The CDR3 is 13 residues long. The CDR3 nucleotides are TGTGCCAGCAGGACCACAATGAATCAGCCCCAGCATTTT. This codes for CASRTTMNQPQHF.

The chain recombines TRBV5-1 with TRBJ1-1, with 7 bases lining up with TRBD1. This CDR3 has 15 residues. The V gene end was trimmed by 0 bases and the J gene end by 6 bases; junction bases not matched to a gene: 8. CDR1 SGHRS and CDR2 YFSETQ come from the germline V gene. CDR3 DNA: TGCGCCAGCAGCTTGGTATCGACAGGGCTCTCTGAAGCTTTCTTT. Its protein is CASSLVSTGLSEAFF.

This clonotype was found a few times. The chain is built from TRBV20-1 and TRBJ2-2; maybe TRBD2 (5 bases). Trimming pared 5 bases from V and 0 bases from J, leaving 13 bases between. Germline values: CDR1 DFQATT, CDR2 SNEGSKA (reference sequence). There are 15 residues in the CDR3. The CDR3 nucleotides read TGCAGTGCTCGCCCACGGGAAACGAACACCGGGGAGCTGTTTTTT. This encodes CSARPRETNTGELFF.

V and J are TRBV20-1 and TRBJ1-6; perhaps TRBD1 as D (5 bases). The CDR3 contains 15 residues. V was trimmed by 0 bases and J by 5 bases, leaving 11 bases between them. CDR1 DFQATT and CDR2 SNEGSKA come from the germline V gene (reference sequence). The CDR3 DNA follows: TGCAGTGCTAGAGATTCAGGGCGGGATAATTCACCCCTCCACTTT. Its protein is CSARDSGRDNSPLHF.

The genes are TRBV7-2 and TRBJ1-6; 7 nucleotides line up with TRBD1. The length of the CDR3 is 14 residues. CDR1 is SGHTA and CDR2 is FQGNSA in the germline V gene. V lost 5 bases to trimming and J lost 12 bases; unmatched junction nucleotides: 10. This CDR3 is CASSLGTVYLPLHF. The CDR3 DNA is TGTGCCAGCAGCCTCGGGACAGTTTACCTACCCCTCCACTTT. Filled out from reference TRBV7-2 and TRBJ1-6, the complete variable domain reads GAGVSQSPSNKVTEKGKDVELRCDPISGHTALYWYRQSLGQGLEFLIYFQGNSAPDKSGLPSDRFSAERTGGSVSTLTIQRTQQEDSAVYLCASSLGTVYLPLHFGNGTRLTVT.

This clonotype was recorded a few times. This rearrangement joins TRBV27 to TRBJ1-5; no definite D call. Deletions cut 2 bases from V and 0 bases from J, with 11 bases between. The CDR3 has 16 residues. CDR1 MNHEY and CDR2 SMNVEV come from the germline V gene (reference sequence). Here the CDR3 DNA reads TGTGCCAGCAGTTTAATGGGTCCCGTTAGCAATCAGCCCCAGCATTTT. Residues: CASSLMGPVSNQPQHF.

In this sample, this clonotype turned up many times. This chain connects TRBV4-2 to TRBJ2-2, with D possibly matching TRBD2 (5 bases). The CDR3 has 15 amino acids. Trimming left V 4 bases short and J 6 bases short, with 15 bases between. From germline, CDR1 is LGHNA and CDR2 YNFKEQ. The CDR3 sequence is CASSRSGFGAGELFF. CDR3 bases: TGTGCCAGCAGCCGCAGCGGCTTTGGCGCCGGGGAGCTGTTTTTT.

This sequence joins TRBV29-1 and TRBJ2-7; tentative D call: TRBD1 (6 bases). Trimming pared 4 bases from V and 7 bases from J, leaving 11 bases between. CDR3 size: 11 residues. CDR1 and CDR2 (germline): SQVTM, ANQGSEA. CDR3 sequence (DNA): TGCAGCGTTGGCAGGGGTGCGGAGCAGTACTTC. Its protein is CSVGRGAEQYF.

This clonotype was seen only a few times. J is TRBJ2-7 and V is TRBV19, with 10 bases identical to TRBD1. Germline loops: CDR1 LNHDA, CDR2 SQIVND (reference sequence). The junction had 12 bases not matched to a gene; V was cut back by 6 bases and J by 1 base. This CDR3 comprises 17 residues. CDR3 amino acids: CASSHSPGQGSSYEQYF. Here the CDR3 DNA reads TGTGCCAGTAGCCACTCGCCGGGACAGGGGTCATCCTACGAGCAGTACTTC. Full variable domain (outside the CDR3, taken from reference TRBV19 and TRBJ2-7): DGGITQSPKYLFRKEGQNVTLSCEQNLNHDAMYWYRQDPGQGLRLIYYSQIVNDFQKGDIAEGYSVSREKKESFPLTVTSAQKNPTAFYLCASSHSPGQGSSYEQYFGPGTRLTVT.

There are many counts of this clonotype. The chain joins TRBV11-2 to TRBJ2-1; 8 bases are a match to TRBD2. The length of the CDR3 is 14 residues. The trim removed 6 bases at V and 6 bases at J, leaving 7 bases unmatched. The germline V gene encodes CDR1 SGHAT and CDR2 FQNNGV. The CDR3 nucleotides are TGTGCCAGCAGAAAAACCGGGACTAGCAATGAGCAGTTCTTC. Translated: CASRKTGTSNEQFF.

The chain joins TRBV29-1 to TRBJ1-5; D unresolved. The CDR3 loop spans 13 amino acids. Deletions cut 4 bases from V and 0 bases from J, with 7 bases between. Germline V gives CDR1 SQVTM, CDR2 ANQGSEA. The CDR3 nucleotides read TGCAGCGTTGCAGGCTATAGCAATCAGCCCCAGCATTTT. It yields the protein CSVAGYSNQPQHF.

The chain combines TRBV3-1 with TRBJ2-1; 9 nucleotides align to TRBD1. V shed 3 bases and J 8 bases; nucleotides not matched to a gene: 8. There are 15 residues in the CDR3. CDR1 LGHDT and CDR2 YNNKEL come from the germline V gene (reference sequence). Here the CDR3 DNA reads TGTGCCAGCAGCCAGCCGGGACAGGGAGTACATGAGCAGTTCTTC. Translation gives CASSQPGQGVHEQFF.

This clonotype was recorded a few times. V usage is TRBV12-3 or TRBV12-4 and J usage is TRBJ2-2, with TRBD1 matching 8 bases. V shed 4 bases, J shed 5 bases, and the junction held 9 bases outside the gene matches. This CDR3 region has 16 residues. This CDR3 reads CASSSQGAVRTGELFF. The DNA for the CDR3 is TGTGCCAGCAGTTCCCAGGGGGCCGTAAGAACCGGGGAGCTGTTTTTT.

Ten or more counts support this clonotype. The rearrangement joins TRBV5-1 to TRBJ1-1; possibly TRBD1 for D (5 bases). Germline V gene lookup returns CDR1 SGHRS and CDR2 YFSETQ. The CDR3 sequence is 13 residues long. V was pared by 0 bases and J by 10 bases, with 13 bases between. The CDR3 nucleotides read TGCGCCAGCAGCTTGGACCGATTTGGGGGAGCTTTCTTT. Translated, it gives CASSLDRFGGAFF.

This clonotype has only one observation. J is TRBJ2-1 and V is TRBV2; 12 nucleotides match TRBD2. Unmatched junction bases numbered 5, after V lost 4 bases and J lost 10 bases. This CDR3 is built from 14 residues. CDR1 and CDR2 (germline): SNHLY, FYNNEI. The CDR3 spells CASSGLAGDREQFF. The CDR3 DNA follows: TGTGCCAGCAGTGGACTAGCGGGAGACAGAGAGCAGTTCTTC.

The V gene is TRBV29-1, the J gene TRBJ2-5; 10 bases map to TRBD2. With 7 bases clipped from V and 5 bases from J, the junction kept 13 bases outside the gene matches. The CDR3 length is 15 residues. Per germline, CDR1 SQVTM and CDR2 ANQGSEA. CDR3 nucleotides: TGCAGCGCCGGTCCCAGCGGGAGGGCCTATGAGACCCAGTACTTC. It is translated as CSAGPSGRAYETQYF.

This clonotype was observed a handful of times. CDR3 bases: TGTGCCAGCAGTTTATATGTCGGTTACACAGATACGCAGTATTTT. It yields the protein CASSLYVGYTDTQYF. This rearrangement joins TRBV28 to TRBJ2-3; no clear D gene. V was trimmed by 1 base and J by 2 bases, leaving 10 bases between them. The CDR3 is 15 amino acids. The germline V gene has CDR1 MDHEN and CDR2 SYDVKM.

The genes are TRBV20-1 and TRBJ2-7; 8 positions match TRBD1. Germline CDR1 is DFQATT and CDR2 is SNEGSKA (reference sequence). CDR3 length equals 14 residues. V lost 3 bases to trimming and J lost 2 bases; unmatched junction nucleotides: 6. In nucleotides, the CDR3 is TGCAGTGCTAGGATCCGGACAGGGACCTACGAGCAGTACTTC. This codes for CSARIRTGTYEQYF.

This clonotype showed up just a few times. The V gene is TRBV20-1, the J gene TRBJ2-1; a weak D match, TRBD1 (7 bases). The germline V and J ends were trimmed by 6 bases and 6 bases, with 27 bases remaining between them. The germline V gene encodes CDR1 DFQATT and CDR2 SNEGSKA (reference sequence). The CDR3 spans 17 residues. The CDR3: CSASNPAGDQGGNEQFF. The CDR3, as DNA: TGCAGTGCGAGCAACCCCGCCGGCGACCAGGGGGGCAATGAGCAGTTCTTC.

In this sample, this clonotype turned up a few times. The chain has TRBV3-1 and TRBJ2-2, with 8 bases that match TRBD1. Losses at the gene ends were 1 base for V and 11 bases for J; bases not matched to a gene: 12. CDR3 length equals 16 residues. CDR1 LGHDT and CDR2 YNNKEL come from the germline V gene (reference sequence). This CDR3 is CASSQGAGGVRRELFF. The CDR3 DNA reads TGTGCCAGCAGCCAAGGGGCAGGGGGCGTAAGGAGAGAGCTGTTTTTT.

This clonotype was detected only a few times. The rearrangement joins TRBV18 to TRBJ2-5; 9 positions match TRBD2. This CDR3 spans 16 amino acids. CDR1 KGHSH and CDR2 LQKENI come from the germline V gene. The junction had 5 bases not matched to a gene; V was cut back by 3 bases and J by 0 bases. DNA of the CDR3: TGTGCCAGCTCACCTCCGGCTAGCGGGGACCAAGAGACCCAGTACTTC. It specifies CASSPPASGDQETQYF.

This clonotype was found a few times. The V call is TRBV15, the J call TRBJ2-3; D is unclear. V was cut by 1 base and J by 6 bases, with 5 bases left in between. The CDR3 has 12 amino acids. Germline V gene data show CDR1 as LNHNV and CDR2 as YYDKDF (reference sequence). This CDR3 is CATSRVLDTQYF. The CDR3, as DNA: TGTGCCACCAGCAGAGTGTTGGATACGCAGTATTTT.

V usage is TRBV11-2 and J usage is TRBJ2-7; TRBD1 might be the D (5 bases). The CDR3 totals 15 residues. V lost 2 bases and J 4 bases, leaving 15 bases between the germline ends. Germline V gene sequence: CDR1 SGHAT, CDR2 FQNNGV. CDR3 coding DNA: TGTGCCAGCAGCTTAAGTTCGGACATTGGTTACGAGCAGTACTTC. This gives the protein CASSLSSDIGYEQYF. The whole variable domain, remainder taken from reference TRBV11-2 and TRBJ2-7, is EAGVAQSPRYKIIEKRQSVAFWCNPISGHATLYWYQQILGQGPKLLIQFQNNGVVDDSQLPKDRFSAERLKGVDSTLKIQPAKLEDSAVYLCASSLSSDIGYEQYFGPGTRLTVT.

This clonotype turned up a few times. Written as DNA, the CDR3 is TGTGCCAGCAGGACAAGCACGGAAAAACTGTTTTTT. This encodes CASRTSTEKLFF. This chain uses TRBV28 with TRBJ1-4, with D unclear. Trimming shortened V by 6 bases and J by 8 bases, and 10 bases separated the two germline ends. The CDR3 sequence is 12 residues long. Germline CDR1 reads MDHEN; CDR2 reads SYDVKM.

Here the CDR3 reads CSARVGLTRYNEQFF. CDR3 coding DNA: TGCAGTGCTAGAGTTGGTCTTACCAGATACAATGAGCAGTTCTTC. The rearrangement joins TRBV20-1 to TRBJ2-1; no clear D gene. The ends were cut back, 1 base at V and 4 bases at J, with 14 bases in the middle. Germline V lookup: CDR1 DFQATT, CDR2 SNEGSKA (reference sequence). This CDR3 is 15 amino acids long.

This clonotype was picked up a small number of times. This chain links TRBV6-5 with TRBJ1-3; D is perhaps TRBD1 (6 bases). V was trimmed by 2 bases and J by 0 bases, leaving 14 bases between them. Germline-derived CDR1 and CDR2 are MNHEY and SVGAGI. This CDR3 has 17 residues. Here the CDR3 DNA reads TGTGCCAGCAGTTACAGGAGGACAGCCAGCTCTGGAAACACCATATATTTT. Translation: CASSYRRTASSGNTIYF.

This chain joins TRBV20-1 and TRBJ2-4; D perhaps matches TRBD2 (5 bases). V lost 3 bases and J 6 bases, leaving 12 bases between the germline ends. The CDR3 covers 13 residues. Germline CDR1 DFQATT, CDR2 SNEGSKA (reference sequence). CDR3 loop: CSASRGGRNIQYF. CDR3 coding DNA: TGCAGTGCTAGCCGCGGTGGGAGAAACATTCAGTACTTC.

In its sample, this clonotype was seen a few times. V usage is TRBV20-1 and J usage is TRBJ2-5, with D unresolved. The CDR3 is 11 residues long. V dropped 8 bases and J dropped 5 bases, with 12 bases sitting between them. Germline V CDR1 and CDR2: DFQATT, SNEGSKA (reference sequence). This CDR3 is CSPEFGETQYF. The CDR3 DNA reads TGCAGTCCAGAATTTGGCGAGACCCAGTACTTC.